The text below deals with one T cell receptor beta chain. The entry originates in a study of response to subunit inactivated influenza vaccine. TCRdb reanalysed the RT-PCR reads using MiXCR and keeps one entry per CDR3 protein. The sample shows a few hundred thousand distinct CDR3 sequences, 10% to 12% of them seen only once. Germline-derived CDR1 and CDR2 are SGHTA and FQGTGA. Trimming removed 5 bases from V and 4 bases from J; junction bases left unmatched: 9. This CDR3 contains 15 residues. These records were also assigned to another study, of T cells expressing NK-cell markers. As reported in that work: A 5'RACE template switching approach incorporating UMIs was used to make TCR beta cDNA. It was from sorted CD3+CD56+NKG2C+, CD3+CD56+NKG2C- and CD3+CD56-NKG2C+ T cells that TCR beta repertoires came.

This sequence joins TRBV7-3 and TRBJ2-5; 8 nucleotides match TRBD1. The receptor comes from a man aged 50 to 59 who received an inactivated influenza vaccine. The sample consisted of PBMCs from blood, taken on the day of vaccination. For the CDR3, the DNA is TGTGCCAGCAGCCCTGGACAGGGTGTATCAGAGACCCAGTACTTC. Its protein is CASSPGQGVSETQYF.